Listed below are T cell receptor beta chains from one sample, sequenced in a study of human versus mouse CDR3 diversity and MHC coevolution. The table came from immunoSEQ multiplex PCR; TCRdb's copy has only in-frame clones and leaves some out. Altogether some 60,000 clones are present, roughly 94% being singletons, with the ten largest covering 15% to 20%. Sequencing input: naive CD4+ T cells from blood. The receptors were gathered from a person aged 55 to 70 in good health. Both conserved end residues are part of each CDR3. D genes are given only for firm matches. Only part of the rows carry a size: once, few, many, or a class if the clone is expanded.

d_call j_call v_call clone_size cdr3_length cdr3_aa cdr3_nt
. TRBJ1-1 TRBV25-1 . 11 CASENPPEAFF TGTGCCAGCGAGAATCCCCCAGAAGCTTTCTTT
. TRBJ1-1 TRBV18 . 15 CASSLVKDSGTEAFF TGTGCCAGCTCACTAGTAAAAGACAGCGGGACTGAAGCTTTCTTT
TRBD1 TRBJ2-1 TRBV28 . 15 CASSPIRDSNNEQFF TGTGCCAGCAGTCCCATACGGGACAGCAACAATGAGCAGTTCTTC
. TRBJ2-7 TRBV18 once 15 CASSPIRTDTYEQYF TGTGCCAGCTCACCAATCCGGACAGATACATACGAGCAGTACTTC
TRBD2 TRBJ2-1 TRBV18 . 14 CASSPGLAGYEQFF TGTGCCAGCTCACCGGGACTAGCGGGATATGAGCAGTTCTTC
TRBD1 TRBJ2-1 TRBV7-3 . 14 CASSPSGQGNEQFF TGTGCCAGCAGCCCCAGCGGACAGGGCAATGAGCAGTTCTTC
TRBD1 TRBJ1-1 TRBV25-1 . 14 CASKRQGENTEAFF TGTGCCAGCAAACGACAGGGAGAGAACACTGAAGCTTTCTTT
TRBD2 TRBJ2-1 TRBV10-3 . 12 CAAGTSGNEQFF TGTGCCGCCGGGACTAGCGGGAATGAGCAGTTCTTC
. TRBJ1-4 TRBV5-4 . 13 CASSLAGVEKLFF TGTGCCAGCAGCTTGGCCGGGGTTGAAAAACTGTTTTTT
. TRBJ2-7 TRBV7-3 . 15 CASSLQGGPNYEQYF TGTGCCAGCAGCTTACAGGGCGGCCCGAACTACGAGCAGTACTTC
. TRBJ2-1 TRBV7-9 . 12 CASSRSENEQFF TGTGCCAGCAGCCGTAGCGAAAATGAGCAGTTCTTC
. TRBJ1-1 TRBV6-6 once 15 CASSSDPGSGTEAFF TGTGCCAGCAGTTCCGATCCAGGGTCTGGCACTGAAGCTTTCTTT
TRBD2 TRBJ2-7 TRBV5-4 . 14 CASSSRGGGYEQYF TGTGCCAGCAGCTCGCGGGGGGGAGGCTACGAGCAGTACTTC
TRBD1 TRBJ2-7 TRBV10-3 . 15 CATGTTGGYPYEQYF TGTGCCACCGGGACAACAGGGGGTTACCCCTACGAGCAGTACTTC
TRBD2 TRBJ2-1 TRBV5-4 . 16 CASSLESGRGKNEQFF TGTGCCAGCAGCTTGGAGAGCGGGAGGGGAAAAAATGAGCAGTTCTTC
. TRBJ1-2 TRBV27 . 14 CASRTLGSGYGYTF TGTGCCAGCAGAACACTGGGGAGCGGCTATGGCTACACCTTC
. TRBJ2-7 TRBV7-8 once 14 CASSLTQGAYEQYF TGTGCCAGCAGCTTAACTCAGGGTGCCTACGAGCAGTACTTC
TRBD1 TRBJ2-5 TRBV7-6 . 15 CASSLRGQGEETQYF TGTGCCAGCAGCTTACGAGGACAGGGGGAAGAGACCCAGTACTTC
TRBD1 TRBJ2-1 TRBV2 . 15 CASSDDRGLTNEQFF TGTGCCAGCAGTGATGACAGGGGGTTGACAAATGAGCAGTTCTTC
. TRBJ1-5 TRBV6-1 . 13 CASSEWQGQPQHF TGTGCCAGCAGTGAATGGCAGGGCCAGCCCCAGCATTTT
. TRBJ2-6 TRBV5-1 once 16 CASSFDRSPGANVLTF TGCGCCAGCAGCTTTGACAGGAGCCCTGGGGCCAACGTCCTGACTTTC
. TRBJ1-1 TRBV29-1 once 13 CSVEVAENTEAFF TGCAGCGTTGAAGTTGCAGAGAACACTGAAGCTTTCTTT
. TRBJ1-1 TRBV6-6 . 16 CASSPRGGALNTEAFF TGTGCCAGCAGTCCGAGGGGGGGGGCACTGAACACTGAAGCTTTCTTT
TRBD2 TRBJ2-3 TRBV7-3 . 15 CASSSTFSGRDTQYF TGTGCCAGCAGCTCAACCTTTAGCGGGAGGGATACGCAGTATTTT
. TRBJ1-6 TRBV19 . 13 CASSIGQQGALHF TGTGCCAGTAGTATCGGGCAGCAAGGGGCCCTCCACTTT
TRBD2 TRBJ2-7 TRBV10-3 few 14 CAINPSGTSYEQYF TGTGCCATCAATCCGTCCGGGACTAGCTACGAGCAGTACTTC
TRBD1 TRBJ1-1 TRBV25-1 . 14 CASGGQGSNTEAFF TGTGCCAGCGGAGGACAGGGTTCGAACACTGAAGCTTTCTTT
TRBD1 TRBJ2-3 TRBV2 once 12 CASRDRGDTQYF TGTGCCAGCAGAGACAGGGGGGATACGCAGTATTTT
. TRBJ1-2 TRBV28 . 17 CASSLSSWGRALGGYTF TGTGCCAGCAGTTTGTCTTCTTGGGGCAGGGCATTGGGTGGCTACACCTTC
. TRBJ1-1 TRBV2 once 13 CASTLTENTEAFF TGTGCCAGCACCCTGACAGAGAACACTGAAGCTTTCTTT
TRBD2 TRBJ2-7 TRBV2 . 13 CASQLAGDYEQYF TGTGCCAGCCAACTAGCGGGAGATTATGAGCAGTACTTC
TRBD1 TRBJ2-7 TRBV7-2 . 15 CASSSRTGSSYEQYF TGTGCCAGCAGCTCACGGACAGGAAGCTCCTACGAGCAGTACTTC
TRBD1 TRBJ2-3 TRBV6-5 . 13 CACREGATDTQYF TGTGCCTGTCGAGAGGGGGCCACAGATACGCAGTATTTT
TRBD2 TRBJ2-7 TRBV5-5 . 18 CASSEGLAGLRLSYEQYF TGTGCCAGCAGCGAGGGACTAGCGGGTCTACGTCTCTCCTACGAGCAGTACTTC
TRBD2 TRBJ2-1 TRBV5-1 . 15 CASSLLAGAYNEQFF TGCGCCAGCAGCTTATTAGCGGGGGCCTACAATGAGCAGTTCTTC
. TRBJ2-2 TRBV4-2 . 13 CASSRLDPGELFF TGTGCCAGCAGCCGGCTAGATCCCGGGGAGCTGTTTTTT
. TRBJ2-7 TRBV6-5 . 15 CASSYSGTGSYEQYF TGTGCCAGCAGTTACTCGGGAACGGGGAGCTACGAGCAGTACTTC
TRBD2 TRBJ2-1 TRBV7-3 . 15 CASSVRGLAPNEQFF TGTGCCAGCAGCGTACGGGGACTAGCTCCGAATGAGCAGTTCTTC
. TRBJ2-7 TRBV9 . 15 CASSVGPGGIYEQYF TGTGCCAGCAGCGTAGGCCCAGGCGGGATCTACGAGCAGTACTTC
. TRBJ1-5 TRBV19 . 15 CASSIGGPGSQPQHF TGTGCCAGTAGTATAGGGGGGCCCGGTAGCCAGCCCCAGCATTTT
. TRBJ2-3 TRBV7-3 . 15 CASSLAVTSTDTQYF TGTGCCAGCAGCTTAGCGGTAACCAGCACAGATACGCAGTATTTT